The rows below give T cell receptor beta chains drawn from one sample of a study of blood T cells in healthy people across ages. TCRdb reanalysed the 5' RACE reads using MiXCR and keeps one entry per CDR3 protein. The sample includes fewer than 800,000 distinct CDR3 sequences, more than 20% of them seen just once. The data also belong to a second study, concerning T cells of mothers and their children.

Material for sequencing was blood. These receptors were obtained from a boy younger than 18 in good health. Each CDR3 is given with its conserved first and last residue. The D gene is left open where the match is weak. Part of the rows lack a size; the others show once, few, many or a class for expanded clones.

CDR3aa	CDR3nt	abundance	d_gene	v_gene	len	j_gene
CASSQWQGGDEQFF	TGTGCCAGCAGCCAGTGGCAGGGAGGCGATGAGCAGTTCTTC	-	-	TRBV4-2	14	TRBJ2-1
CASSSPGAIGKETQYF	TGTGCCAGCAGCTCCCCGGGGGCGATAGGGAAAGAGACCCAGTACTTC	few	-	TRBV11-2	16	TRBJ2-5
CASSAGAGSTDTQYF	TGTGCCAGCAGCGCCGGAGCGGGGTCCACAGATACGCAGTATTTT	-	TRBD2	TRBV9	15	TRBJ2-3
CASSSEGYSANEQFF	TGCGCCAGCAGCTCGGAAGGTTATTCGGCCAATGAGCAGTTCTTC	few	-	TRBV5-1	15	TRBJ2-1
CSVITGMGYGYTF	TGCAGCGTGATAACAGGGATGGGCTATGGCTACACCTTC	-	-	TRBV29-1	13	TRBJ1-2
CASTYRGEGGELFF	TGTGCCAGCACCTACAGGGGCGAGGGCGGGGAGCTGTTTTTT	-	TRBD1	TRBV7-2	14	TRBJ2-2
CASGYRRPSSYNEQFF	TGTGCCAGCGGCTATCGGAGGCCCAGCTCCTACAATGAGCAGTTCTTC	few	-	TRBV3-1	16	TRBJ2-1
CASSPRDTGAEAFF	TGCGCCAGCAGCCCCCGGGACACGGGAGCTGAAGCTTTCTTT	-	-	TRBV5-1	14	TRBJ1-1
CATRGGYEKLFF	TGTGCCACCCGGGGGGGGTATGAAAAACTGTTTTTT	few	-	TRBV28	12	TRBJ1-4
CASKGSSGSYLSNTGELFF	TGTGCCAGCAAGGGTAGTAGCGGGAGTTATCTGTCGAACACCGGGGAGCTGTTTTTT	-	TRBD2	TRBV6-2/TRBV6-3	19	TRBJ2-2
CASSQVSGGYQETQYF	TGTGCCAGCAGCCAAGTGAGCGGGGGTTACCAAGAGACCCAGTACTTC	-	TRBD2	TRBV14	16	TRBJ2-5
CSVWSPGTVYEQYF	TGCAGCGTTTGGTCCCCCGGGACAGTATACGAGCAGTACTTC	-	TRBD1	TRBV29-1	14	TRBJ2-7
CASSLGAVTEQYF	TGTGCCAGCAGTTTAGGTGCGGTAACCGAGCAGTACTTC	few	-	TRBV27	13	TRBJ2-7
CASSEYFGTGKEGEKLFF	TGTGCCAGCAGTGAATATTTTGGGACCGGGAAGGAAGGCGAAAAACTGTTTTTT	few	-	TRBV25-1	18	TRBJ1-4
CSAQMRASQETQYF	TGCAGTGCCCAGATGCGGGCTAGCCAAGAGACCCAGTACTTC	many	-	TRBV20-1	14	TRBJ2-5
CASSRPGTSNNEQFF	TGTGCCAGCAGTAGACCCGGGACTTCGAACAATGAGCAGTTCTTC	-	-	TRBV3-1	15	TRBJ2-1
CASNRTSGISYNEQFF	TGTGCCAGCAACCGGACTAGCGGGATTTCCTACAATGAGCAGTTCTTC	few	TRBD2	TRBV12-3/TRBV12-4	16	TRBJ2-1
CASSDREYSYEQYF	TGTGCCAGCAGCGACAGGGAGTATTCCTACGAGCAGTACTTC	-	TRBD1	TRBV6-2/TRBV6-3	14	TRBJ2-7
CASSDPSVVQYF	TGTGCCAGCAGTGACCCCTCGGTTGTCCAGTACTTC	-	-	TRBV12-3/TRBV12-4	12	TRBJ2-5
CASRKRQGLNYRMLVTQYF	TGTGCCAGCAGGAAACGACAGGGGCTCAACTACAGGATGCTTGTGACCCAGTACTTC	few	TRBD1	TRBV28	19	TRBJ2-5
CASSLAPSGVRYEQYF	TGTGCCAGCAGCCTCGCCCCTAGCGGGGTTCGCTACGAGCAGTACTTC	few	TRBD2	TRBV7-2	16	TRBJ2-7
CASSLQTGASNEQFF	TGTGCCAGCAGCTTACAGACAGGAGCATCGAATGAGCAGTTCTTC	-	-	TRBV11-3	15	TRBJ2-1
CSASLGSGVASNQPQHF	TGCAGTGCTAGTTTAGGTTCCGGAGTCGCGAGCAATCAGCCCCAGCATTTT	-	-	TRBV20-1	17	TRBJ1-5
CSAPGTSLPDTQYF	TGCAGTGCTCCCGGGACTTCCCTCCCAGATACGCAGTATTTT	few	-	TRBV20-1	14	TRBJ2-3
CSVEVQAPDTEAFF	TGCAGCGTTGAAGTTCAAGCACCCGACACTGAAGCTTTCTTT	-	-	TRBV29-1	14	TRBJ1-1
CASSQPGVYNEQFF	TGTGCCAGCAGCCAACCGGGGGTCTACAATGAGCAGTTCTTC	-	-	TRBV3-1	14	TRBJ2-1
CSAFLGQGNTEAFF	TGCAGCGCATTCCTGGGACAGGGAAATACTGAAGCTTTCTTT	-	TRBD1	TRBV29-1	14	TRBJ1-1
CSARDTTDTQYF	TGCAGTGCTAGAGACACCACAGATACGCAGTATTTT	few	-	TRBV20-1	12	TRBJ2-3
CASSQDRGPNTGELFF	TGCGCCAGCAGCCAAGATAGGGGCCCCAACACCGGGGAGCTGTTTTTT	-	-	TRBV4-3	16	TRBJ2-2
CASSQDWEPSWGTANTIYF	TGTGCCAGCAGCCAAGATTGGGAACCTTCTTGGGGTACCGCAAACACCATATATTTT	few	-	TRBV4-2	19	TRBJ1-3
CASSPQRAGRGPQHF	TGCGCCAGCAGCCCCCAGAGGGCAGGGCGGGGGCCCCAGCATTTT	few	-	TRBV5-1	15	TRBJ1-5
CASSLDFGILYEQYF	TGTGCCAGCAGCTTGGACTTCGGGATCCTCTACGAGCAGTACTTC	-	-	TRBV5-5	15	TRBJ2-7
CASSIQGGTQYF	TGTGCCAGCAGCATACAAGGAGGGACGCAGTATTTT	few	-	TRBV7-2	12	TRBJ2-3
CASSLGTAASNQPQHF	TGTGCCAGCAGCTTAGGGACAGCTGCAAGCAATCAGCCCCAGCATTTT	-	-	TRBV7-9	16	TRBJ1-5
CASSPGTSGGGGEQFF	TGTGCCAGCAGCCCAGGGACTAGCGGGGGGGGAGGTGAGCAGTTCTTC	few	TRBD2	TRBV7-3	16	TRBJ2-1
CASSLLPHEQFF	TGTGCCAGCAGTTTACTTCCCCATGAGCAGTTCTTC	few	-	TRBV12-3/TRBV12-4	12	TRBJ2-1
CASSHSTRNEQFF	TGTGCCAGCAGTCACTCAACTAGGAACGAGCAGTTCTTC	few	-	TRBV28	13	TRBJ2-1
CSARGDSGGAFGYTF	TGCAGTGCTAGAGGGGACTCAGGGGGCGCTTTTGGCTACACCTTC	few	TRBD1	TRBV20-1	15	TRBJ1-2
CASSSGLAEGTDTQYF	TGTGCCAGCAGCTCGGGACTAGCGGAGGGCACAGATACGCAGTATTTT	few	TRBD2	TRBV7-3	16	TRBJ2-3
CASSEKTYEQYF	TGTGCCAGCAGCGAAAAGACGTACGAGCAGTACTTC	-	-	TRBV7-9	12	TRBJ2-7
CASSQDWSLDYEQYF	TGCGCCAGCAGCCAAGATTGGTCCCTAGACTACGAGCAGTACTTC	-	-	TRBV4-3	15	TRBJ2-7
CASSLGRLGGRASTDTQYF	TGTGCCAGCAGCTTAGGCCGCCTTGGCGGGAGGGCTAGCACAGATACGCAGTATTTT	-	TRBD2	TRBV11-3	19	TRBJ2-3
CASSSADGLPVYGYTF	TGTGCCAGCAGTTCCGCGGACGGTTTACCGGTCTATGGCTACACCTTC	few	-	TRBV6-5	16	TRBJ1-2
CASSQVGFRTDSSDEQFF	TGTGCCAGCAGCCAAGTTGGGTTTAGGACGGACTCTTCTGATGAGCAGTTCTTC	few	-	TRBV14	18	TRBJ2-1
CSARKEINYGYTF	TGCAGTGCTAGGAAGGAAATTAACTATGGCTACACCTTC	-	-	TRBV20-1	13	TRBJ1-2
CAISETSGRPETQYF	TGTGCCATCAGTGAGACTAGCGGGAGACCAGAGACCCAGTACTTC	-	TRBD2	TRBV10-3	15	TRBJ2-5
CAIARLAGADTQYF	TGTGCCATCGCTCGGCTAGCGGGTGCGGATACGCAGTATTTT	-	TRBD2	TRBV10-3	14	TRBJ2-3
CSARDRRLSGWGYTF	TGCAGTGCTAGAGACAGGCGATTATCGGGGTGGGGCTACACCTTC	-	-	TRBV20-1	15	TRBJ1-2
CASTQNGVAETQYF	TGTGCCAGCACCCAAAATGGGGTAGCGGAGACCCAGTACTTC	few	-	TRBV6-6	14	TRBJ2-5
CSVDPPGGEKLFF	TGCAGCGTTGACCCTCCCGGTGGGGAAAAACTGTTTTTT	-	-	TRBV29-1	13	TRBJ1-4
CASSSRTTVGEKLFF	TGTGCCAGCAGTTCTAGGACCACGGTAGGGGAAAAACTGTTTTTT	-	-	TRBV6-5	15	TRBJ1-4
CASSVETGRTQYF	TGTGCCAGCAGCGTAGAAACCGGGAGGACCCAGTACTTC	-	-	TRBV9	13	TRBJ2-5
CSARDPGQELYEQYF	TGCAGTGCTAGAGACCCTGGACAGGAACTGTACGAGCAGTACTTC	-	TRBD1	TRBV20-1	15	TRBJ2-7
CASSSAGGQYF	TGTGCCAGCAGCTCGGCGGGAGGGCAGTACTTC	-	TRBD2	TRBV12-3/TRBV12-4	11	TRBJ2-7
CASGSGGTGKEPQYF	TGTGCTAGCGGCTCGGGGGGGACAGGAAAAGAGCCCCAGTACTTC	-	-	TRBV7-7	15	TRBJ2-5
CASSQTSGSHNEQFF	TGCGCCAGCAGCCAAACTAGCGGGAGCCACAATGAGCAGTTCTTC	-	TRBD2	TRBV4-1	15	TRBJ2-1